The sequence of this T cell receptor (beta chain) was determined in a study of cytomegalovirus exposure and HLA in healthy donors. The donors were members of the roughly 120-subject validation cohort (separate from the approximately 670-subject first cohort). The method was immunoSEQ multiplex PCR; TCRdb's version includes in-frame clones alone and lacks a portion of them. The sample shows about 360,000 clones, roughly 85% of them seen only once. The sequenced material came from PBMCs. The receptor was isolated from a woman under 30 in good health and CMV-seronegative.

For the CDR3, the DNA is TGTGCCAGCAGCTTGACGGGACTAGCGAATGAGCAGTTCTTC. Its translation is CASSLTGLANEQFF. The rearrangement links TRBV5-5 to TRBJ2-1, with TRBD2 matching 10 bases. The CDR3 is made up of 14 amino acids. Germline V gene data show CDR1 as SGHKS and CDR2 as YYEKEE (reference sequence). V dropped 1 base and J dropped 7; count of bases not matched to a gene: 2.